Shown below are 26 T cell receptor beta chains from a single sample sequenced in a study of regulatory T cells. Study-wide findings and caveats: Hydrophobic residues at CDR3 positions 6 and 7 were enriched in conventional CD4+ T cells of CD3G-deficient patients.

Amplification used 52 TRBV primers and 13 TRBJ primers. Sequenced by immunoSEQ multiplex PCR; TCRdb stores in-frame clones only, minus some. The sample records nearly 30,000 clones, 85% to 95% being singletons. Their antigens remain unidentified. The sequenced material came from conventional CD4+ T cells sorted from blood. The receptors were sampled from a person between 18 and 35 years old with CD3G deficiency.

J is TRBJ1-5 and V is TRBV23-1; D perhaps matches TRBD1 (5 bases). TRBV23-1 is classed as an ORF, of uncertain function. The length of the CDR3 is 17 residues. The V and J ends lost 6 bases and 2 bases respectively, with 20 bases between them. The CDR3 coding sequence is TGCGCCAGCAGGAAGGGGACCCCTAGGTATGGCAATCAGCCCCAGCATTTT. It encodes CASRKGTPRYGNQPQHF.

The V gene is TRBV2, the J gene TRBJ2-7, with TRBD1 matching over 7 bases. This CDR3 has 13 amino acids. The germline CDR1 and CDR2 sequences are SNHLY and FYNNEI. With 4 bases clipped from V and 0 bases from J, the junction kept 0 bases outside the gene matches. The chain's CDR3 is CASSGDSSYEQYF. The CDR3 DNA is TGTGCCAGCAGTGGGGACAGCTCCTACGAGCAGTACTTC.

As for this clone: The junction departs from the called germline gene at one end, perhaps through a read error. The chain links TRBV4-1 to TRBJ1-4, with 7 bases that match TRBD1. The CDR3 extends over 13 amino acids. Germline CDR1 is MGHRA and CDR2 is YSYEKL. The CDR3 sequence is CASNQLRGEKLFF. CDR3 sequence (DNA): TGCGCCAGCAACCAACTCAGGGGGGAAAAACTGTTTTTT.

The chain combines TRBV6-1 with TRBJ2-2; possibly TRBD1 for D (6 bases). CDR3 length equals 14 residues. Germline values: CDR1 MNHNS, CDR2 SASEGT. Between the trimmed V and J ends, which lost 2 bases and 6 bases, there was a span of 10 bases. The CDR3 protein is CASSEPEGAGELFF. In nucleotides, the CDR3 is TGTGCCAGCAGTGAACCAGAGGGGGCCGGGGAGCTGTTTTTT.

CDR3 region: CASSEGTGRGQPQHF. Here the CDR3 DNA reads TGTGCCAGCAGTGAAGGGACAGGGAGAGGCCAGCCCCAGCATTTT. The chain links TRBV6-1 to TRBJ1-5; 8 nucleotides align to TRBD1. The CDR3 is made up of 15 amino acids. With 1 base clipped from V and 7 bases from J, the junction kept 6 bases outside the gene matches. Germline CDR1 reads MNHNS; CDR2 reads SASEGT.

The J gene is TRBJ2-3, the V gene TRBV12-2. TRBV12-2 is flagged as a pseudogene. There are 17 residues in the CDR3. CDR3 sequence: CASRLVGLDWRTDTQYF. The CDR3 DNA is TGTGCAAGTCGCTTAGTGGGGTTGGATTGGAGAACAGATACGCAGTATTTT.

The V gene is TRBV19, the J gene TRBJ1-4; D not certain. Germline V gene lookup returns CDR1 LNHDA and CDR2 SQIVND (reference sequence). The V end was cut by 4 bases, the J end by 7 bases, with 10 bases between. The CDR3 length is 13 residues. As DNA, the CDR3 is TGTGCCAGTAGTACGGGTAAAAGTGAAAAACTGTTTTTT. The encoded protein is CASSTGKSEKLFF.

The rearrangement joins TRBV28 to TRBJ2-7; no definite D call. V dropped 1 base and J dropped 3 bases, with 13 bases sitting between them. The CDR3 runs to 15 residues. The germline gives CDR1 MDHEN, CDR2 SYDVKM. The DNA of the CDR3 is TGTGCCAGCAGTTTATCCCCAGCCCTACTCTACGAGCAGTACTTC. This sequence encodes CASSLSPALLYEQYF.

This clone is a singleton in its sample. This chain links TRBV11-1 with TRBJ2-1; 11 bases align to TRBD2. Trimming took 8 bases from V and 6 from J; bases not matched to a gene: 9. The CDR3 is 15 amino acids. Germline-derived CDR1 and CDR2 are SGHAT and FQDESV (reference sequence). The CDR3 sequence: CASRNRLAGSNEQFF. CDR3 bases: TGTGCCAGCCGAAACAGACTAGCGGGGAGCAATGAGCAGTTCTTC.

V gene TRBV18 combines with J gene TRBJ2-7; a possible D gene is TRBD2 (5 bases). This CDR3 has 13 amino acids. CDR1 and CDR2 (germline): KGHSH, LQKENI. V dropped 3 bases and J dropped 4 bases, with 10 bases sitting between them. The CDR3, as DNA: TGTGCCAGCTCACCCCGGCGGGCTTACGAGCAGTACTTC. This codes for CASSPRRAYEQYF.

The V gene is TRBV7-2, the J gene TRBJ2-3, with 12 nucleotides matching TRBD2. CDR1 SGHTA and CDR2 FQGNSA come from the germline V gene. The CDR3 covers 15 residues. J lost 7 bases, V lost 0 bases, and 2 bases had no gene match. The CDR3: CASSLAGTSGYTQYF. For the CDR3, the DNA is TGTGCCAGCAGCTTAGCGGGGACTAGCGGGTATACGCAGTATTTT.

This chain uses TRBV5-6 with TRBJ1-4; the D gene is possibly TRBD1 (5 bases). The CDR3 length is 15 residues. V lost 0 bases and J lost 8, with 14 bases in between. CDR1 and CDR2 (germline): SGHDT, YYEEEE. The CDR3 sequence: CASSLVGGEEEKLFF. CDR3 in DNA: TGTGCCAGCAGCTTGGTCGGAGGGGAAGAGGAAAAACTGTTTTTT.

This chain connects TRBV30 to TRBJ1-3; D unclear. There are 12 residues in the CDR3. CDR1 and CDR2 from the germline V gene are GTSNPN and SVGIG (reference sequence). Trimming left V 1 base short and J 5 bases short, with 6 bases between. The CDR3 reads CAWSDFRNTIYF. CDR3 in DNA: TGTGCCTGGAGTGATTTCCGAAACACCATATATTTT.

The chain carries TRBV6-1 and TRBJ1-1; no clear D gene. Germline V CDR1 and CDR2: MNHNS, SASEGT. The V and J ends lost 6 bases and 0 bases respectively, with 11 bases between them. The CDR3 consists of 14 residues. The CDR3 DNA reads as TGTGCCAGCAGGTGGGGAGTAGTGAACACTGAAGCTTTCTTT. It codes for CASRWGVVNTEAFF.

The rearrangement links TRBV6-1 to TRBJ2-6; D gene unclear. The CDR3 consists of 13 residues. In germline, CDR1 is MNHNS, CDR2 SASEGT. Trimming removed 1 base from V and 5 bases from J, with 3 bases in between. The CDR3 loop reads CASSEGWANVLTF. CDR3 sequence (DNA): TGTGCCAGCAGTGAAGGCTGGGCCAACGTCCTGACTTTC.

The gene calls are TRBV5-1 and TRBJ2-3; the D gene could be TRBD1 or TRBD2 (5 bases each). V lost 3 bases, J lost 1 base, and 9 bases lay in between. This CDR3 spans 14 amino acids. CDR1 is SGHRS, CDR2 YFSETQ, per germline. This chain's CDR3 is CASSWGSGTDTQYF. The CDR3 DNA sequence: TGCGCCAGCAGCTGGGGGAGTGGCACAGATACGCAGTATTTT.

V and J are TRBV12-5 and TRBJ2-1; TRBD2 agrees at 8 bases. The CDR3 is 18 amino acids. From germline, CDR1 is LGHNT and CDR2 FRNRAP. The V gene end was trimmed by 0 bases and the J gene end by 3 bases; junction bases not matched to a gene: 10. The CDR3 DNA sequence: TGTGCTAGTGGTTTGGTACTCCCCCTAGCGGGCGGCTACAATGAGCAGTTCTTC. This codes for CASGLVLPLAGGYNEQFF.

This chain uses TRBV4-1 with TRBJ2-7; possibly TRBD1 or TRBD2 for D (7 bases each). The CDR3 runs to 14 residues. CDR1 is MGHRA and CDR2 is YSYEKL in the germline V gene. The V end lost 2 bases, the J end lost 3 bases, and 11 bases lay between the germline ends. CDR3 residues: CASSQSGGGYEQYF. In DNA form, the CDR3 reads TGCGCCAGCAGCCAATCAGGGGGGGGCTACGAGCAGTACTTC.

The V and J genes are TRBV13 and TRBJ2-1; D may be TRBD1 or TRBD2 (6 bases each). This CDR3 contains 17 residues. V lost 5 bases to trimming and J lost 4 bases, with 21 bases between them. The germline CDR1 and CDR2 sequences are PRHDT and FYEKMQ (reference sequence). CDR3 sequence reads: CASSLSRGLGGYNEQFF. The CDR3 DNA reads as TGTGCCAGCAGCCTTTCTCGAGGGCTAGGGGGGTACAATGAGCAGTTCTTC.

The V and J genes are TRBV5-1 and TRBJ1-6, with D hard to call. V gave up 0 bases and J gave up 6 bases, with 10 bases separating them. The CDR3 is made up of 15 amino acids. CDR1 and CDR2 from the germline V gene are SGHRS and YFSETQ. This CDR3 reads CASSLESRGNSPLHF. The CDR3 region has the DNA TGCGCCAGCAGCTTGGAGTCACGGGGTAATTCACCCCTCCACTTT. The whole variable domain, filled in from reference TRBV5-1 and TRBJ1-6, reads KAGVTQTPRYLIKTRGQQVTLSCSPISGHRSVSWYQQTPGQGLQFLFEYFSETQRNKGNFPGRFSGRQFSNSRSEMNVSTLELGDSALYLCASSLESRGNSPLHFGNGTRLTVT.

This clone occurred once. The gene calls are TRBV29-1 and TRBJ2-7, with 11 bases lining up with TRBD2. With 2 bases clipped from V and 7 bases from J, the junction kept 16 bases outside the gene matches. The CDR3 is made up of 17 amino acids. Germline CDR1 is SQVTM and CDR2 is ANQGSEA. CDR3 in amino acids: CSVERASGGSWTPEQYF. The CDR3 DNA is TGCAGCGTTGAACGGGCTAGCGGGGGGTCTTGGACGCCGGAGCAGTACTTC.

This clone has only a few counts. The genes are TRBV7-9 and TRBJ2-3; D unresolved. The CDR3 totals 13 residues. Trimming left V 3 bases short and J 4 bases short, with 8 bases between. Germline assignment: CDR1 SEHNR and CDR2 FQNEAQ (reference sequence). The CDR3 sequence: CASSFPGSDTQYF. The CDR3 DNA sequence: TGTGCCAGCAGCTTCCCCGGGTCAGATACGCAGTATTTT.

The rearrangement uses TRBV10-3 and TRBJ2-7; D is unresolved. Deletions cut 11 bases from V and 2 bases from J, with 10 bases between. The CDR3 is made up of 11 amino acids. Germline V gene sequence: CDR1 ENHRY, CDR2 SYGVKD. This CDR3 reads CAVGSPYEQYF. The CDR3 DNA reads TGTGCCGTCGGCAGCCCCTACGAGCAGTACTTC.

The genes are TRBV5-1 and TRBJ2-2; TRBD1 matches at 7 bases. This CDR3 comprises 18 residues. The junction had 14 bases not matched to a gene; V was cut back by 2 bases and J by 4 bases. Germline CDR1 and CDR2: SGHRS and YFSETQ. CDR3 sequence reads: CASSLVPPGDSATGELFF. Written as DNA, the CDR3 is TGCGCCAGCAGCTTAGTTCCCCCAGGGGACAGCGCCACCGGGGAGCTGTTTTTT. The variable domain in full, with the rest retrieved from reference TRBV5-1 and TRBJ2-2, is KAGVTQTPRYLIKTRGQQVTLSCSPISGHRSVSWYQQTPGQGLQFLFEYFSETQRNKGNFPGRFSGRQFSNSRSEMNVSTLELGDSALYLCASSLVPPGDSATGELFFGEGSRLTVL.

The chain is built from TRBV20-1 and TRBJ2-7; D not certain. Trimming cost V 3 bases and J 2 bases, with 5 bases left between them. This CDR3 spans 11 amino acids. The germline CDR1 and CDR2 sequences are DFQATT and SNEGSKA (reference sequence). The CDR3 DNA follows: TGCAGTGCTAGTGGCACCTACGAGCAGTACTTC. It yields the protein CSASGTYEQYF.

The V gene is TRBV10-3, the J gene TRBJ2-1, with 7 positions matching TRBD2. CDR1 and CDR2 from the germline V gene are ENHRY and SYGVKD. The CDR3 extends over 15 amino acids. V dropped 2 bases and J dropped 4; count of bases not matched to a gene: 5. CDR3 protein: CAISEQGGSYNEQFF. The CDR3 bases are TGTGCCATCAGTGAGCAAGGCGGGAGTTACAATGAGCAGTTCTTC.